A single sample is the source of the 6 T cell receptor beta chains below, sequenced in a study of tumor-infiltrating lymphocytes in primary liver carcinoma. A constant-region primer served to make TCR beta cDNA from 500 to 550 ng total RNA. Investigators got TCR beta libraries out of three nested multiplex PCR rounds, done with slightly modified ARM-PCR. The two initial PCR rounds, roughly 9 cycles each, used TRBV1-TRBV30 forward and C-beta reverse primers. MiXCR was run by TCRdb on the multiplex PCR reads, yielding one entry per CDR3 protein. The sample carries about 130,000 distinct CDR3 sequences, 55% to 75% recorded once. The roughly 19-32 mg bulk tissue piece was not sorted before simultaneous RNA and DNA extraction. Sequenced sample: liver tumor tissue from sampling region 3. The subset here: tumor region T3, left-lateral pole. These receptors were collected from a woman aged 60 to 75 with primary liver carcinoma and hepatitis B virus infection.

The rearrangement uses TRBV12-3 or TRBV12-4 and TRBJ2-4; D is perhaps TRBD1 (7 bases). The CDR3 contains 19 residues. V dropped 5 bases and J dropped 3 bases, with 26 bases sitting between them. CDR3 nucleotide sequence: TGTGCCAGCAGTCTTGGGGGGTACAGGGGAGCGATGGTCAAAAACATTCAGTACTTC. Translation: CASSLGGYRGAMVKNIQYF.

The V and J genes are TRBV28 and TRBJ1-2; D might be TRBD1 (6 bases). V lost 4 bases, J lost 5 bases, and 14 bases lay in between. The CDR3 loop spans 14 amino acids. Germline loops: CDR1 MDHEN, CDR2 SYDVKM. The CDR3 DNA reads as TGTGCCAGCAGTTCAAAAGGGGGGGTGTATGGCTACACCTTC. Translated, it gives CASSSKGGVYGYTF.

Many counts were recorded for this clonotype. The chain combines TRBV4-1 with TRBJ2-7, with 7 bases matching TRBD2. CDR1 MGHRA and CDR2 YSYEKL come from the germline V gene. This CDR3 has 14 amino acids. J lost 3 bases, V lost 4 bases, and 6 bases had no gene match. CDR3 sequence reads: CASSPAGRVYEQYF. CDR3 nucleotide sequence: TGCGCCAGCAGCCCCGCGGGGAGGGTCTACGAGCAGTACTTC.

Worth noting for this clonotype: A clone one base away is much larger, so this may be a read error. The chain links TRBV6-6 to TRBJ1-6, with D hard to call. There are 14 residues in the CDR3. Germline V lookup: CDR1 MNHNY, CDR2 SVGAGI (reference sequence). The CDR3 is CVSSSERLQSPLHF. The DNA for the CDR3 is TGTGTCAGCAGTTCGGAGAGATTACAATCACCCCTCCACTTT.

This clonotype was recorded at least ten times. The chain combines TRBV4-2 with TRBJ1-1; no firm D call. Per the germline V gene, CDR1 is LGHNA and CDR2 is YNFKEQ. The CDR3 totals 15 residues. V lost 0 bases to trimming and J lost 1 base, with 9 bases between them. The DNA of the CDR3 is TGTGCCAGCAGCCAAGAAGCAGTCGGGAACACTGAAGCTTTCTTT. This encodes CASSQEAVGNTEAFF.

This clonotype was detected only a few times. The chain is built from TRBV28 and TRBJ2-4; 7 nucleotides agree with TRBD2. V trimming: 3 bases; J trimming: 0 bases; junction bases outside the gene matches: 8. Germline assignment: CDR1 MDHEN and CDR2 SYDVKM. This CDR3 has 17 residues. CDR3 DNA sequence: TGTGCCAGCAGTTTCCAGGGAGCGGGGCTAGCCAAAAACATTCAGTACTTC. Amino acids: CASSFQGAGLAKNIQYF.